Detailed here is one TCR beta chain. The data were obtained in a study of CD8 T cells in Susac syndrome. The ends were cut back, 3 bases at V and 2 bases at J, with 12 bases in the middle. The CDR3 length is 15 residues. Per germline, CDR1 SGDLS and CDR2 YYNGEE. It was with random hexamers that roughly 0.45 to 1 ug RNA was reverse transcribed. The TCR beta CDR3 was amplified by immunoSEQ multiplex PCR across 54 Vbeta, 13 Jbeta. TCRdb passed the immunoSEQ multiplex PCR reads through MiXCR, listing each CDR3 protein once. In the table there are some 130,000 distinct CDR3 sequences, approximately 95% of which are singletons.

The clonotype comes from a human donor with Susac syndrome. Sequences were obtained from CD8+ T cells from PBMCs. V gene TRBV9 combines with J gene TRBJ1-5, with D unclear. CDR3 amino acids: CASSGGGGGNQPQHF. CDR3 in DNA: TGTGCCAGCAGCGGGGGAGGCGGGGGCAATCAGCCCCAGCATTTT.